This T cell receptor (beta chain) was identified during a study of blood T cells in healthy people across ages. V dropped 5 bases and J dropped 2 bases, with 15 bases sitting between them. CDR1 and CDR2 (germline): SGHAT, FQDESV (reference sequence). The CDR3 is made up of 15 amino acids. A second PCR of roughly 7 to 11 cycles used a sample-barcoded 5' primer and a J-beta primer mix. TCRdb recomputed calls from the 5' RACE reads with MiXCR, one row per CDR3 protein. The sample contains about 730,000 distinct CDR3 sequences, approximately 43% of which appear only once. Donors ranged from about 6 to 95 years old and were healthy Caucasians in Russia.

The genes are TRBV11-1 and TRBJ2-5, with TRBD1 as a possible D gene (6 bases). This TCR came from an older woman in good health. The source material was blood. CDR3 sequence reads: CASSLPQGPQETQYF. CDR3 bases: TGTGCCAGCAGCCTACCACAGGGCCCGCAAGAGACCCAGTACTTC. The variable domain in full, completed from reference TRBV11-1 and TRBJ2-5, reads EAEVAQSPRYKITEKSQAVAFWCDPISGHATLYWYRQILGQGPELLVQFQDESVVDDSQLPKDRFSAERLKGVDSTLKIQPAELGDSAMYLCASSLPQGPQETQYFGPGTRLLVL.